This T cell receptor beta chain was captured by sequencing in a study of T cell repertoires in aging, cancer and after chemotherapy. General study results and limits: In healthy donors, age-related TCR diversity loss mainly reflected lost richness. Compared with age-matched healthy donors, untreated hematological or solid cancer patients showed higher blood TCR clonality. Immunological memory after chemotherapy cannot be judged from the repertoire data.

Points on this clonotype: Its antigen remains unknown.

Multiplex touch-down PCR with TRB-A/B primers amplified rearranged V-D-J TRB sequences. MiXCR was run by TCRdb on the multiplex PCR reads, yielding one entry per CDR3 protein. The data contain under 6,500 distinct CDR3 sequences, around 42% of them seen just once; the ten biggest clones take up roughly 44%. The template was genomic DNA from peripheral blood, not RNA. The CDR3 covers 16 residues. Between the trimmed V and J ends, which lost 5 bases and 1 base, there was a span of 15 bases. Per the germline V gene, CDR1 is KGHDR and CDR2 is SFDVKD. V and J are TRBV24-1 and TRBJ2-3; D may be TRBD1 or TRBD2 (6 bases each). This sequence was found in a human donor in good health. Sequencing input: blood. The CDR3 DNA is TGTGCCACCAGTGCAGGTATCGGGGGCGGCACAGATACGCAGTATTTT. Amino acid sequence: CATSAGIGGGTDTQYF.